This TCR beta chain was documented in a study of spatial heterogeneity in lung cancer. In the study overall: Beta-chain sequences consistently outnumbered alpha-chain sequences in detection. A unique TCR and UMI combination showed up more than ten times in raw reads, on average.

This clonotype was seen many times. TCRdb processed the 5' RACE reads anew with MiXCR; each CDR3 protein has one entry. The sample gives roughly 38,000 distinct CDR3 sequences, 3.1% of which show up once; around 36% is in the top ten. As for time point: sample taken at primary tumor resection. Specimen: normal lung tissue next to the tumor, collected at surgery. The source is a male donor with early-stage non-small cell lung cancer.

CDR3 amino acids: CASSLRQGTIYF. The CDR3 DNA reads TGTGCCAGCAGTTTAAGGCAGGGCACCATATATTTT. The chain links TRBV28 to TRBJ1-3; D perhaps matches TRBD1 (5 bases). V was trimmed by 2 bases and J by 9 bases, leaving 8 bases between them. CDR1 and CDR2 (germline): MDHEN, SYDVKM. The CDR3 is 12 residues long.